These 20 T cell receptor beta chains originate from one sample sequenced in a study of OX40 agonist ivuxolimab in advanced cancers. The repertoire was sequenced with immunoSEQ multiplex PCR; TCRdb's copy has only in-frame clones and lacks some. This sample yields roughly 50,000 clones, of which around nine tenths are seen a single time; 10% belongs to the top ten. The source material was CD4+ or CD8+ T cells sorted from blood, sampled in a trial of the OX40 agonist ivuxolimab. Receptors originate from an adult with an advanced solid tumor such as melanoma, head and neck, liver or kidney cancer.

The rearrangement uses TRBV9 and TRBJ2-6; possible D gene TRBD2, 5 bases. The germline V and J ends were trimmed by 1 base and 0 bases, with 11 bases remaining between them. Germline CDR1 is SGDLS and CDR2 is YYNGEE. The CDR3 totals 17 residues. CDR3 region: CASSVPGNLSGANVLTF. CDR3 DNA sequence: TGTGCCAGCAGCGTACCGGGGAACCTCTCTGGGGCCAACGTCCTGACTTTC.

This clone was found once. The chain recombines TRBV7-3 with TRBJ2-5; D perhaps matches TRBD2 (5 bases). The germline V and J ends were trimmed by 5 bases and 3 bases, with 19 bases remaining between them. CDR1 is SGHTA, CDR2 FQGTGA, per germline. This CDR3 region has 16 residues. The CDR3, as DNA: TGTGCCAGCAGCGAACGGCGGGCCCACGAAAAAGAGACCCAGTACTTC. It codes for CASSERRAHEKETQYF.

The chain combines TRBV7-9 with TRBJ1-3; 7 bases are a match to TRBD1. V gave up 5 bases and J gave up 3 bases; unmatched junction bases: 16. CDR3 length: 18 residues. Germline CDR1 reads SEHNR; CDR2 reads FQNEAQ (reference sequence). The CDR3 here is CASSHQQGKALVGNTIYF. CDR3 nucleotides: TGTGCCAGCAGCCATCAACAGGGGAAGGCTCTTGTTGGAAACACCATATATTTT. The full variable domain, completed using reference TRBV7-9 and TRBJ1-3, is DTGVSQNPRHKITKRGQNVTFRCDPISEHNRLYWYRQTLGQGPEFLTYFQNEAQLEKSRLLSDRFSAERPKGSFSTLEIQRTEQGDSAMYLCASSHQQGKALVGNTIYFGEGSWLTVV.

The chain is built from TRBV4-3 and TRBJ1-1, with D unclear. CDR3 length: 13 amino acids. Trimming took off 0 bases at V and 4 bases at J, with 6 bases between the two ends. The germline gives CDR1 LGHNA, CDR2 YSLEER. The CDR3 nucleotides read TGCGCCAGCAGCCAAGAGGGTTTCACTGAAGCTTTCTTT. This translates into CASSQEGFTEAFF.

This clone was found a few times. V and J are TRBV19 and TRBJ1-2; 12 nucleotides align to TRBD1. V was clipped by 7 bases and J by 4 bases; unmatched bases: 7. The CDR3 extends over 15 amino acids. Germline assignment: CDR1 LNHDA and CDR2 SQIVND (reference sequence). CDR3 amino acids: CASTLGTGGGYGYTF. CDR3 bases: TGTGCCAGTACCCTTGGGACAGGGGGCGGCTATGGCTACACCTTC.

CDR3 DNA sequence: TGTGCCAGCAGCTTGGATGCGGGGGTAAACTATGGCTACACCTTC. As protein: CASSLDAGVNYGYTF. The genes are TRBV5-4 and TRBJ1-2; tentatively, D is TRBD1 (5 bases). The CDR3 loop spans 15 amino acids. V gave up 0 bases and J gave up 2 bases, with 11 bases separating them. The germline V gene encodes CDR1 SGHNT and CDR2 YYREEE (reference sequence). Full variable domain (rest looked up from reference TRBV5-4 and TRBJ1-2): ETGVTQSPTHLIKTRGQQVTLRCSSQSGHNTVSWYQQALGQGPQFIFQYYREEENGRGNFPPRFSGLQFPNYSSELNVNALELDDSALYLCASSLDAGVNYGYTFGSGTRLTVV.

This chain links TRBV4-1 with TRBJ2-2; D not certain. The CDR3 extends over 12 amino acids. The germline CDR1 and CDR2 sequences are MGHRA and YSYEKL. Trimming shortened V by 6 bases and J by 1 base, and 3 bases separated the two germline ends. The CDR3 loop reads CASSRNTGELFF. In nucleotides, the CDR3 is TGCGCCAGCAGTCGGAACACCGGGGAGCTGTTTTTT.

The gene calls are TRBV5-1 and TRBJ2-7; no clear D gene. Trimming cost V 0 bases and J 7 bases, with 14 bases left between them. The CDR3 has 14 amino acids. Germline V gene data show CDR1 as SGHRS and CDR2 as YFSETQ. DNA of the CDR3: TGCGCCAGCAGCTTGGCAGTCGGTCTTGGGGAGCAGTACTTC. Its protein is CASSLAVGLGEQYF.

The chain couples TRBV9 to TRBJ2-7; maybe TRBD1 (6 bases). The V end was cut by 4 bases, the J end by 3 bases, with 17 bases between. The CDR3 length is 15 residues. Germline V CDR1 and CDR2: SGDLS, YYNGEE. The CDR3 coding sequence is TGTGCCAGCAGCCCAAAACAGGGACCCCACTACGAGCAGTACTTC. It codes for CASSPKQGPHYEQYF. Drawing the rest from reference TRBV9 and TRBJ2-7, the complete variable domain is DSGVTQTPKHLITATGQRVTLRCSPRSGDLSVYWYQQSLDQGLQFLIQYYNGEERAKGNILERFSAQQFPDLHSELNLSSLELGDSALYFCASSPKQGPHYEQYFGPGTRLTVT.

The V and J genes are TRBV7-2 and TRBJ2-7; 8 bases are shared with TRBD2. CDR3 length: 14 amino acids. Germline V CDR1 and CDR2: SGHTA, FQGNSA. After removal of 1 base from V and 3 bases from J, the junction contained 2 bases not matched to a gene. CDR3 sequence (DNA): TGTGCCAGCAGCTTAGGAAGCGGGAGCTACGAGCAGTACTTC. It encodes CASSLGSGSYEQYF.

This clone has only a few counts. V and J are TRBV19 and TRBJ1-1, with D hard to call. The ends were cut back, 0 bases at V and 8 bases at J, with 10 bases in the middle. CDR3 size: 13 residues. CDR1 and CDR2 from the germline V gene are LNHDA and SQIVND (reference sequence). CDR3 DNA sequence: TGTGCCAGTAGTATAGATCTGGCCCGAGAAGCTTTCTTT. Protein sequence: CASSIDLAREAFF.

V and J are TRBV11-2 and TRBJ2-3, with D tentatively TRBD1 (6 bases). Germline-derived CDR1 and CDR2 are SGHAT and FQNNGV. CDR3 length: 16 amino acids. Trimming left V 5 bases short and J 7 bases short, with 22 bases between. The CDR3 nucleotides are TGTGCCAGCAGCCCTGGCCGGGACAATCCCTCCCATACGCAGTATTTT. It yields the protein CASSPGRDNPSHTQYF.

The chain carries TRBV6-5 and TRBJ2-7, with 8 bases fitting TRBD2. CDR1 MNHEY and CDR2 SVGAGI come from the germline V gene. The V and J ends lost 2 bases and 0 bases, in that order; junction bases with no gene match: 0. This CDR3 contains 14 residues. CDR3 protein: CASSYSGSSYEQYF. The CDR3 nucleotides are TGTGCCAGCAGTTACAGCGGGAGCTCCTACGAGCAGTACTTC.

The V call is TRBV7-3, the J call TRBJ1-1; the D gene is possibly TRBD1 (6 bases). Germline-derived CDR1 and CDR2 are SGHTA and FQGTGA. There are 12 residues in the CDR3. The ends were cut back, 5 bases at V and 5 bases at J, with 9 bases in the middle. The CDR3 region is CASSAGATEAFF. In nucleotides, the CDR3 is TGTGCCAGCAGCGCAGGGGCGACTGAAGCTTTCTTT.

The rearrangement joins TRBV6-5 to TRBJ2-1; TRBD2 matches at 7 bases. Germline CDR1 MNHEY, CDR2 SVGAGI. This CDR3 region has 15 residues. J lost 5 bases, V lost 5 bases, and 9 bases had no gene match. As DNA, the CDR3 is TGTGCCAGCAGTCTTCGACTAGCCGATAACAATGAGCAGTTCTTC. Translated, it gives CASSLRLADNNEQFF.

The rearrangement joins TRBV5-1 to TRBJ2-5; the match to TRBD1 covers 8 bases. The CDR3 spans 13 residues. V gave up 4 bases and J gave up 4 bases; unmatched junction bases: 3. The germline V gene encodes CDR1 SGHRS and CDR2 YFSETQ. The CDR3 coding sequence is TGCGCCAGCAGCCCAGGGGGCGGAGAGACCCAGTACTTC. As protein: CASSPGGGETQYF. Based on the CDR3 plus reference TRBV5-1 and TRBJ2-5, the full variable domain is KAGVTQTPRYLIKTRGQQVTLSCSPISGHRSVSWYQQTPGQGLQFLFEYFSETQRNKGNFPGRFSGRQFSNSRSEMNVSTLELGDSALYLCASSPGGGETQYFGPGTRLLVL.

This sequence joins TRBV7-9 and TRBJ1-1, with D perhaps TRBD1 (5 bases). The germline CDR1 and CDR2 sequences are SEHNR and FQNEAQ (reference sequence). CDR3 length: 13 amino acids. The V end was cut by 10 bases, the J end by 8 bases, with 20 bases between. CDR3 nucleotides: TGTGCCACAACCCCAGGGCCGGGACCCGAAGCTTTCTTT. It codes for CATTPGPGPEAFF.

This sequence joins TRBV18 and TRBJ2-5; D might be TRBD2 (6 bases). CDR1 and CDR2 (germline): KGHSH, LQKENI. Trimming removed 8 bases at V and 1 base at J, with 14 bases between. This CDR3 comprises 14 residues. CDR3 sequence reads: CASPRGAFQETQYF. In nucleotides, the CDR3 is TGTGCCAGCCCCCGCGGGGCCTTCCAAGAGACCCAGTACTTC. The full variable domain, completed using reference TRBV18 and TRBJ2-5, is NAGVMQNPRHLVRRRGQEARLRCSPMKGHSHVYWYRQLPEEGLKFMVYLQKENIIDESGMPKERFSAEFPKEGPSILRIQQVVRGDSAAYFCASPRGAFQETQYFGPGTRLLVL.

The chain combines TRBV6-5 with TRBJ1-2; 8 nucleotides line up with TRBD1. The V and J ends lost 4 bases and 7 bases, in that order; junction bases with no gene match: 8. The CDR3 contains 14 residues. Germline-derived CDR1 and CDR2 are MNHEY and SVGAGI. CDR3 in DNA: TGTGCCAGCAGTTTACAGGGGGGAGGAGGTGGCTACACCTTC. The encoded protein is CASSLQGGGGGYTF.

This chain uses TRBV7-3 with TRBJ2-1; 10 nucleotides agree with TRBD2. Germline V gene lookup returns CDR1 SGHTA and CDR2 FQGTGA. The CDR3 consists of 18 residues. The trim removed 0 bases at V and 4 bases at J, leaving 9 bases unmatched. The CDR3 protein is CASSLTIGPSGSYNEQFF. CDR3 DNA sequence: TGTGCCAGCAGCTTAACGATCGGCCCTAGCGGGAGTTACAATGAGCAGTTCTTC.